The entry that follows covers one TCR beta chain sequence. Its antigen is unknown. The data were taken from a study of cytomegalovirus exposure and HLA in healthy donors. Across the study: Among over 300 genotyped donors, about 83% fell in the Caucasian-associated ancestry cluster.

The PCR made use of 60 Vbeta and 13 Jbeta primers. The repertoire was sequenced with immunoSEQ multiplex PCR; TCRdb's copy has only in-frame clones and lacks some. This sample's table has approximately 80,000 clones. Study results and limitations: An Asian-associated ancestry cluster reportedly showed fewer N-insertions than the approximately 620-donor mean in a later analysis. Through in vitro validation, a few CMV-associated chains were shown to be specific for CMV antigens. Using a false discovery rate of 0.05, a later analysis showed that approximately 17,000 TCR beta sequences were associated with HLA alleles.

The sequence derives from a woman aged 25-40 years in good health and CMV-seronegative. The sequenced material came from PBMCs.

The CDR3 is CASSFGTGLGQPQHF. The CDR3 nucleotides read TGTGCCAGCAGCTTCGGGACAGGGCTGGGTCAGCCCCAGCATTTT. This chain connects TRBV7-2 to TRBJ1-5, with 9 nucleotides matching TRBD1. This CDR3 contains 15 residues. The germline V gene encodes CDR1 SGHTA and CDR2 FQGNSA. V was clipped by 3 bases and J by 6 bases; unmatched bases: 6.